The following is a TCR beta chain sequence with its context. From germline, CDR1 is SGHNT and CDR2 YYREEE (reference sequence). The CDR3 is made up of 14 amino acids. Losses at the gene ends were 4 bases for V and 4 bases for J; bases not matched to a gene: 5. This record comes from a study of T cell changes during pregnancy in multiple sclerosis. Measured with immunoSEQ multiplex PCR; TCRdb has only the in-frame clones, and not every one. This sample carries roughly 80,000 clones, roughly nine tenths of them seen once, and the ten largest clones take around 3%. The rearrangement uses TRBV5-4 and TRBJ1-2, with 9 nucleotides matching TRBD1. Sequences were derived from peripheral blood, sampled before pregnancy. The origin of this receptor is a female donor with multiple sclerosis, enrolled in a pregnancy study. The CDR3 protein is CASSRTGDSYGYTF. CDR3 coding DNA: TGTGCCAGCAGCCGGACAGGGGACTCCTATGGCTACACCTTC.